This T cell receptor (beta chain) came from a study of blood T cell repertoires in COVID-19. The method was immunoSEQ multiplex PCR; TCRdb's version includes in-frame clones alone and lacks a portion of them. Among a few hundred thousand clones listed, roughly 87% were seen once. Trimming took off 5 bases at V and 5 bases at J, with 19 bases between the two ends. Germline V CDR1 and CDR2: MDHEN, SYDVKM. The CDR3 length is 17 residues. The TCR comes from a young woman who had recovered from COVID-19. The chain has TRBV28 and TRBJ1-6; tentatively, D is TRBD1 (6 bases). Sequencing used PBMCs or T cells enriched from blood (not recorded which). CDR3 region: CASSPVGGGRDNSPLHF. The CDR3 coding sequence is TGTGCCAGCAGTCCCGTCGGGGGGGGCAGGGATAATTCACCCCTCCACTTT.